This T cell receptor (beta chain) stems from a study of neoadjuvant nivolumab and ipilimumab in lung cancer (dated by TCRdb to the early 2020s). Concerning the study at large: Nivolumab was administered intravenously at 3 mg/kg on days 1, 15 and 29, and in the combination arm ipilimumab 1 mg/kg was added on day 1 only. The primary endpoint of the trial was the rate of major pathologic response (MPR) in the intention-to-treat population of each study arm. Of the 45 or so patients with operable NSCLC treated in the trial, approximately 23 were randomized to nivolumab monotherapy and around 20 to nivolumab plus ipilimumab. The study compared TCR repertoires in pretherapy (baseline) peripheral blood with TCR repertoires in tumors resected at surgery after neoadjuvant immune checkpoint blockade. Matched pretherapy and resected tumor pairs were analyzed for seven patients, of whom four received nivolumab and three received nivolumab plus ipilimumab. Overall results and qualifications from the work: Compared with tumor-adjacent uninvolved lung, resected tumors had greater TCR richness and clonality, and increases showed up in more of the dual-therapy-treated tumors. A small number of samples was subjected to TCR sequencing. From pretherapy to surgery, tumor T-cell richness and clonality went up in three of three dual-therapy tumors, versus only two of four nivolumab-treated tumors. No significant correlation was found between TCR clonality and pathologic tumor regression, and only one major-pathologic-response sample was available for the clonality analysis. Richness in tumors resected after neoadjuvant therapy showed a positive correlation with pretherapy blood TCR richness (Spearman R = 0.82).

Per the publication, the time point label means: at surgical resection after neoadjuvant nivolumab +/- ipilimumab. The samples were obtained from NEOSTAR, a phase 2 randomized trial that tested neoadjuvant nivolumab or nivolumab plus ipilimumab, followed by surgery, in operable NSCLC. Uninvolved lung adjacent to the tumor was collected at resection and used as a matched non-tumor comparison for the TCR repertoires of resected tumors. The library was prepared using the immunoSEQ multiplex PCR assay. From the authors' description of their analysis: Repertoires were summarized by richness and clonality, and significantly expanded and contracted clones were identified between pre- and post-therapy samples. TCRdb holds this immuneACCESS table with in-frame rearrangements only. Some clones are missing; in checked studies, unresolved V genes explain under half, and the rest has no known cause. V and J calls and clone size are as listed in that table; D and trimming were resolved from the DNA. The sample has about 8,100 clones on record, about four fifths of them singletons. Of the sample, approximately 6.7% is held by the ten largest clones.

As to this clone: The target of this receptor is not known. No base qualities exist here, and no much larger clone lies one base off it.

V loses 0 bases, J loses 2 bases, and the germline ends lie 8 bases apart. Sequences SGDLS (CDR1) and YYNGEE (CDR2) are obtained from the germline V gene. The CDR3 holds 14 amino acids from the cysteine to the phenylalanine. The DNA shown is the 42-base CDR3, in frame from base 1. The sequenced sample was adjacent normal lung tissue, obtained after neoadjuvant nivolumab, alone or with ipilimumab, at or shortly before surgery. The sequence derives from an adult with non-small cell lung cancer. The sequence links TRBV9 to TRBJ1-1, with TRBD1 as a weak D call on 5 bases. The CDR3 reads CASSVVGVNTEAFF. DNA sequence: TGTGCCAGCAGCGTAGTAGGGGTCAACACTGAAGCTTTCTTT.